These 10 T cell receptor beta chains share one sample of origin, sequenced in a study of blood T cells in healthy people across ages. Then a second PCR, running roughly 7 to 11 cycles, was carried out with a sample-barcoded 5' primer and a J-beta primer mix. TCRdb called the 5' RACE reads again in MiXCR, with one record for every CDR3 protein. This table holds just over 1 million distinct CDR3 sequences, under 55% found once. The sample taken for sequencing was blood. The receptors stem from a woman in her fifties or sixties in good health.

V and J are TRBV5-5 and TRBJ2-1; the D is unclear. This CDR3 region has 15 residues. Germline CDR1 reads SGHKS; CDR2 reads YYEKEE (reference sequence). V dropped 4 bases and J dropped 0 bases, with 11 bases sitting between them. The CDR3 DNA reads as TGTGCCAGCAGCACCTACCTTAGCTCCTACAATGAGCAGTTCTTC. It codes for CASSTYLSSYNEQFF.

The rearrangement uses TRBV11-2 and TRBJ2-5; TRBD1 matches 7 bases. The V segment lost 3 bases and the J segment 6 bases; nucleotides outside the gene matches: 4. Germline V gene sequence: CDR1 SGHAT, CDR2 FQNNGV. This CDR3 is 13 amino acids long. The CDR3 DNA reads TGTGCCAGCAGCTTCAGGGGGAGCCAGACCCAGTACTTC. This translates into CASSFRGSQTQYF.

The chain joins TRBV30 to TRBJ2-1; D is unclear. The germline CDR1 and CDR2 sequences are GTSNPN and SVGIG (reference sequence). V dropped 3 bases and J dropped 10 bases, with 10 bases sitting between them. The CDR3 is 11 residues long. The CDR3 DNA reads TGTGCCTGGAGCGCGGATGACGAGCAGTTCTTC. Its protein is CAWSADDEQFF.

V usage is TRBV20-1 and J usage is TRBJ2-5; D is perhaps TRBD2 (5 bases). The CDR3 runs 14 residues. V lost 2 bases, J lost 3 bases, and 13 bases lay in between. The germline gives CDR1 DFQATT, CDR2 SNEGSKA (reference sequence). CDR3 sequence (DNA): TGCAGTGCTAGACCTACTAGTGCCGAAGAGACCCAGTACTTC. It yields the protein CSARPTSAEETQYF.

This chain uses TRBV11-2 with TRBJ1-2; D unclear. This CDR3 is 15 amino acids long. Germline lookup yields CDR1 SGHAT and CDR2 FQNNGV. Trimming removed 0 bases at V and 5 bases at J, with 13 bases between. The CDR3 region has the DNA TGTGCCAGCAGCTTAGATCATAAGGTTCCTTATGGCTACACCTTC. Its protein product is CASSLDHKVPYGYTF.

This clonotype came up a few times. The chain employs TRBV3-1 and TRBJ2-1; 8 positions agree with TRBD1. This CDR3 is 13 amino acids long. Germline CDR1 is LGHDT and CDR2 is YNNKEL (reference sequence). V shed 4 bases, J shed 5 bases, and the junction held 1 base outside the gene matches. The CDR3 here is CASSPQGDNEQFF. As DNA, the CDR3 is TGTGCCAGCAGCCCACAGGGGGACAATGAGCAGTTCTTC.

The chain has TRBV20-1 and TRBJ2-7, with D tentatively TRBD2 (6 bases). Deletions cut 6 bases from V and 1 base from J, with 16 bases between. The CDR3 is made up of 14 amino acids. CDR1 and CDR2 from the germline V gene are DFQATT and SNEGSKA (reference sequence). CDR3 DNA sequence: TGCAGTGCCCTGAAGGGGAGCGGGTCCTACGAGCAGTACTTC. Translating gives CSALKGSGSYEQYF.

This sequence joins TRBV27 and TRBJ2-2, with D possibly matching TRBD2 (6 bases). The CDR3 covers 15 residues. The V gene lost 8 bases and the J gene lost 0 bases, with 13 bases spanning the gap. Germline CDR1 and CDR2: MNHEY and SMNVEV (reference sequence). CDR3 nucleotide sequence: TGTGCCAGCGGGCTAGGACTATCGAACACCGGGGAGCTGTTTTTT. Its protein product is CASGLGLSNTGELFF.

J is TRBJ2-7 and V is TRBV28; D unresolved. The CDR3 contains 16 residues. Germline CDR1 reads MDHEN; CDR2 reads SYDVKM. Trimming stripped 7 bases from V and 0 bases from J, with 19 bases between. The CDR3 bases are TGTGCCAGCACCCCCACTGGCGGTAGGAGCTCCTACGAGCAGTACTTC. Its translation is CASTPTGGRSSYEQYF.

CDR3 in DNA: TGTGCCAGCAGCTTATCTGGGACTAGCGGGGGGCGCACAGATACGCAGTATTTT. Amino acid sequence: CASSLSGTSGGRTDTQYF. The chain uses TRBV7-2 and TRBJ2-3; 15 bases are shared with TRBD2. Germline V gives CDR1 SGHTA, CDR2 FQGNSA. The CDR3 length is 18 residues. The junction had 4 bases not matched to a gene; V was cut back by 2 bases and J by 1 base.